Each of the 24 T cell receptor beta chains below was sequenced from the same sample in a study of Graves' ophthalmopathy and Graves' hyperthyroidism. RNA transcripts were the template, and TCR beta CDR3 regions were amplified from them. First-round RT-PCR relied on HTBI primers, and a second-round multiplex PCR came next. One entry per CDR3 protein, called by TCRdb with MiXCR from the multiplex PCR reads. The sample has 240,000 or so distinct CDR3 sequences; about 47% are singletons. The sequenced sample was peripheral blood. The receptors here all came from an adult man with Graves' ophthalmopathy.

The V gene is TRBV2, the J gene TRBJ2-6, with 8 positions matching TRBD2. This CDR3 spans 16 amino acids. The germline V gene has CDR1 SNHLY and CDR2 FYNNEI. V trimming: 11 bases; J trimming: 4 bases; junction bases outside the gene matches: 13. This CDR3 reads CAAIAGGWEGANVLTF. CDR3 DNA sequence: TGTGCCGCAATCGCGGGGGGCTGGGAAGGGGCCAACGTCCTGACTTTC.

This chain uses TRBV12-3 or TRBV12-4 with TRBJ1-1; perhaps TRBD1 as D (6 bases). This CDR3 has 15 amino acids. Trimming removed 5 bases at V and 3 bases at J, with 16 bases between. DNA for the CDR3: TGTGCCAGCAGTCGACGGACAGACAGATACACTGAAGCTTTCTTT. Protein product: CASSRRTDRYTEAFF.

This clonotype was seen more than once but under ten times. CDR3 bases: TGCAGTGCTAGAGACTCGGGGTATCAGCCCCAGCATTTT. Translating it yields CSARDSGYQPQHF. The genes are TRBV20-1 and TRBJ1-5, with D unclear. This CDR3 has 13 residues. V was pared by 0 bases and J by 5 bases, with 8 bases between. The germline V gene has CDR1 DFQATT and CDR2 SNEGSKA (reference sequence).

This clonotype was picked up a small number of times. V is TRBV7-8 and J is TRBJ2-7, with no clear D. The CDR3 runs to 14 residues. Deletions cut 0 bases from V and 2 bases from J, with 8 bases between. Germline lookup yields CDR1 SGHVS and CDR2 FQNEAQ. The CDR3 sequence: CASSLALETYEQYF. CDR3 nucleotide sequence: TGTGCCAGCAGCTTAGCGCTGGAGACCTACGAGCAGTACTTC.

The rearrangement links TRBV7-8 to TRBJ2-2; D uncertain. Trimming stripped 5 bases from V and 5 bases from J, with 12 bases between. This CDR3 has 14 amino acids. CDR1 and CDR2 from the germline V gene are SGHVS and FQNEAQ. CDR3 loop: CASSRLPETGELFF. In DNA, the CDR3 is TGTGCCAGCAGCCGCTTACCGGAGACCGGGGAGCTGTTTTTT.

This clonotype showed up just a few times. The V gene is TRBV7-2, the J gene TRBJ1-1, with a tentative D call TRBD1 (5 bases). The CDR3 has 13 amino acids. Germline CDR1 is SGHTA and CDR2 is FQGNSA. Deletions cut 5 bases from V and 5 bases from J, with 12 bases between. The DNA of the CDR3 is TGTGCCAGCAGCCCCTACAGGTGGACTGAAGCTTTCTTT. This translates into CASSPYRWTEAFF. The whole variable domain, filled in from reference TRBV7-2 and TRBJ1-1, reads GAGVSQSPSNKVTEKGKDVELRCDPISGHTALYWYRQSLGQGLEFLIYFQGNSAPDKSGLPSDRFSAERTGGSVSTLTIQRTQQEDSAVYLCASSPYRWTEAFFGQGTRLTVV.

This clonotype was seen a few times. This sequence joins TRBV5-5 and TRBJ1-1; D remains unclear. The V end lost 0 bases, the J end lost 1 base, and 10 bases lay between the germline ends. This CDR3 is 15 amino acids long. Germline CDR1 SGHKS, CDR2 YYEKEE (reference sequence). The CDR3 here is CASSLVGRRNTEAFF. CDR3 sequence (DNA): TGTGCCAGCAGCTTGGTCGGCAGAAGGAACACTGAAGCTTTCTTT.

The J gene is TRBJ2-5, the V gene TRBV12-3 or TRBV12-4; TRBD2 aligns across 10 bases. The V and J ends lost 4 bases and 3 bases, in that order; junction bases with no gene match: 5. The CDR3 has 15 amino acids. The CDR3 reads CASSSSLAGEETQYF. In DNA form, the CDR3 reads TGTGCCAGCAGTTCCTCTCTAGCGGGAGAAGAGACCCAGTACTTC.

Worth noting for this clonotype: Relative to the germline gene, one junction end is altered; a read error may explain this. CDR3 DNA: TGTGCCACCAGTGATCCCGGGACTAGCGGCTCCTACGGGCAGTACTTC. This encodes CATSDPGTSGSYGQYF. The V and J genes are TRBV24-1 and TRBJ2-7, with 11 bases aligning to TRBD2. The CDR3 spans 16 residues. Germline V gene sequence: CDR1 KGHDR, CDR2 SFDVKD.

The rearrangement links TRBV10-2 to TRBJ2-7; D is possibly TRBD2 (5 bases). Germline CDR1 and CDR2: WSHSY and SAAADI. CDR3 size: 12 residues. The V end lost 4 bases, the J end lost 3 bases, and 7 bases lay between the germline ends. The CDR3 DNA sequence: TGCGCCAGCAGTGTACGGGGCTACGAGCAGTACTTC. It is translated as CASSVRGYEQYF.

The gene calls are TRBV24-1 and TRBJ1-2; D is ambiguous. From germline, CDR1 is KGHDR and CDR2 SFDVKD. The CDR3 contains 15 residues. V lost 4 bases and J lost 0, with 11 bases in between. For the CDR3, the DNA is TGTGCCACCAGTGACCCCTTGGGCCCTAACTATGGCTACACCTTC. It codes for CATSDPLGPNYGYTF.

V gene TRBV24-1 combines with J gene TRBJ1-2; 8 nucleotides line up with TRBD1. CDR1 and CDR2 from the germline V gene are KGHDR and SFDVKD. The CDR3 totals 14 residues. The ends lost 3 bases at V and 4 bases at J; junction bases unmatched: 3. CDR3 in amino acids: CATSDRTGIYGYTF. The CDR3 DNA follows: TGTGCCACCAGTGATAGGACAGGGATCTATGGCTACACCTTC.

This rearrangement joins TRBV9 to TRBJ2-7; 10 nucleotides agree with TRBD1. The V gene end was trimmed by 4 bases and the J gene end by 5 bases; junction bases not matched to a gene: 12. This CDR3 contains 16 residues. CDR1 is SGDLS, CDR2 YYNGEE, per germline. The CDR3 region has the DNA TGTGCCAGCAGCCCGGCACCGGGACAGGGGAGACACGAGCAGTACTTC. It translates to CASSPAPGQGRHEQYF. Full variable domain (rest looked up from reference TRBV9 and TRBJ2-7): DSGVTQTPKHLITATGQRVTLRCSPRSGDLSVYWYQQSLDQGLQFLIQYYNGEERAKGNILERFSAQQFPDLHSELNLSSLELGDSALYFCASSPAPGQGRHEQYFGPGTRLTVT.

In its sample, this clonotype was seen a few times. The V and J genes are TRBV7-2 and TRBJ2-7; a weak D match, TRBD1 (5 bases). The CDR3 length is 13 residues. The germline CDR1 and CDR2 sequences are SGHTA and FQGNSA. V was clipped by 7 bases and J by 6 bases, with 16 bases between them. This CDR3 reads CASTPRGLGEQYF. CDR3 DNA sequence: TGTGCCAGCACCCCTAGGGGTCTGGGCGAGCAGTACTTC.

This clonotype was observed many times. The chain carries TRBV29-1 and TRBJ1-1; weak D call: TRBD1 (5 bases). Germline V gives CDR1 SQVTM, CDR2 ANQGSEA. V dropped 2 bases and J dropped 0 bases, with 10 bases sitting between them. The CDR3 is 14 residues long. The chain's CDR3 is CSVEWQGMNTEAFF. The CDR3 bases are TGCAGCGTTGAATGGCAGGGAATGAACACTGAAGCTTTCTTT.

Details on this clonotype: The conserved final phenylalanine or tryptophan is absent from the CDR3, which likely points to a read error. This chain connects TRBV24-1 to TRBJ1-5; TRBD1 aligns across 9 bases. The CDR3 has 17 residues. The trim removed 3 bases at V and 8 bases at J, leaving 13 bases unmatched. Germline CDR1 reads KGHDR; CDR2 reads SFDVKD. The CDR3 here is CATSDTGTGLTGEPQHL. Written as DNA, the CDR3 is TGTGCCACCAGTGATACCGGGACAGGGTTGACTGGGGAGCCCCAGCATCTT.

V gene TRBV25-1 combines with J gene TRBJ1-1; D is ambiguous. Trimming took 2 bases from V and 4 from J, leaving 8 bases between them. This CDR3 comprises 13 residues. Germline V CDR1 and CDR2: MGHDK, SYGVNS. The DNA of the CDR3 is TGTGCCAGCAGTGAACCGGGGATCACTGAAGCTTTCTTT. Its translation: CASSEPGITEAFF.

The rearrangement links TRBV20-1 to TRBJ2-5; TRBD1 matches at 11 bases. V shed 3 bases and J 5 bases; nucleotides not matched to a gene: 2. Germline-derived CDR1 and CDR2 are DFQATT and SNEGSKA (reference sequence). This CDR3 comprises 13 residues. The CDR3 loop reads CSARDRGHETQYF. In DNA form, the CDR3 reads TGCAGTGCTAGGGACAGGGGGCACGAGACCCAGTACTTC.

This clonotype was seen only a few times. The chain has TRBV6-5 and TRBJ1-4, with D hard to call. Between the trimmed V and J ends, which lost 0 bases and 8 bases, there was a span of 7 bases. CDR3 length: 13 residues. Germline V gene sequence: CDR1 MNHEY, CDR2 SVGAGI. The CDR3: CASSYSTAEKLFF. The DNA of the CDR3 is TGTGCCAGCAGTTACTCAACAGCCGAAAAACTGTTTTTT.

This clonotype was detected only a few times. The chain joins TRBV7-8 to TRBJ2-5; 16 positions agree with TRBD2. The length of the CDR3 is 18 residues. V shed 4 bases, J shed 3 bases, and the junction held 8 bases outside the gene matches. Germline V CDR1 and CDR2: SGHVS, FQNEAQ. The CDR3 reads CASSSGLAGGLGKETQYF. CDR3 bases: TGTGCCAGCAGCTCGGGACTAGCGGGGGGGCTTGGTAAAGAGACCCAGTACTTC.

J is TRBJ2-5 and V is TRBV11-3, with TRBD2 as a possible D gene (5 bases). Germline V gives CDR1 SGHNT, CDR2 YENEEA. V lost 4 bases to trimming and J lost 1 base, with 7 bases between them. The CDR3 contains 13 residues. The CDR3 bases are TGTGCCAGCAGCTCGACTATCCAAGAGACCCAGTACTTC. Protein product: CASSSTIQETQYF.

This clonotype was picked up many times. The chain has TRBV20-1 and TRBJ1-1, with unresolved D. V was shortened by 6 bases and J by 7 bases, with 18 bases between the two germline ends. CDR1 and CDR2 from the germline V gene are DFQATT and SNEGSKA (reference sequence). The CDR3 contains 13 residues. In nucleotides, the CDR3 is TGCAGTGCCCTGAGGATAGCCTACGATGAAGCTTTCTTT. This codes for CSALRIAYDEAFF.

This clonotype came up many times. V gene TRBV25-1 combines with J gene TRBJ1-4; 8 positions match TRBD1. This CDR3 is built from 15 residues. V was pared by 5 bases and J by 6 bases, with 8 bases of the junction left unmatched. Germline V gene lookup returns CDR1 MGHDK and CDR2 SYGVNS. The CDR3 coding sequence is TGTGCCAGCAGTTACCCCGGGACAGGTGATGAAAAACTGTTTTTT. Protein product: CASSYPGTGDEKLFF.

CDR3 DNA: TGCAGCAGTGCTAGGACGGACCGCTACACCTTC. This translates into CSSARTDRYTF. V gene TRBV29-1 combines with J gene TRBJ1-2; D unclear. The CDR3 is made up of 11 amino acids. Germline lookup yields CDR1 SQVTM and CDR2 ANQGSEA. V shed 8 bases and J shed 9 bases, with 16 bases lying between them.